This T cell receptor (beta chain) was sequenced for a study of breast tumors, draining lymph nodes, adjacent tissues. TCRdb passed the multiplex PCR reads through MiXCR, listing each CDR3 protein once. Of approximately 250,000 distinct CDR3 sequences in the sample, 30% to 35% are singletons; the top ten hold approximately 4%. CDR3 size: 14 residues. V was clipped by 0 bases and J by 9 bases, with 14 bases between them. CDR1 is SEHNR and CDR2 is FQNEAQ in the germline V gene (reference sequence). Samples came from axillary lymph nodes draining the breast cancer. At least ten counts were recorded for this clonotype.

The sequence was collected from a female donor with breast cancer. Some clones in this sample may be carry-over from other donors' samples. Sequencing used axillary lymph node tissue. The chain is built from TRBV7-9 and TRBJ2-5; perhaps D is TRBD1 or TRBD2 (5 bases each). The CDR3 here is CASSLAGARGAQYF. CDR3 nucleotide sequence: TGTGCCAGCAGCTTAGCCGGAGCAAGAGGGGCCCAGTACTTC.